Listed here are 19 T cell receptor beta chains from one sample, sequenced in a study of cytomegalovirus exposure and HLA in healthy donors. Method: immunoSEQ multiplex PCR; TCRdb's copy keeps in-frame clones and lacks some. Among around 98,000 clones listed, more than 85% were seen once. The specimen sequenced was PBMCs. These receptors were obtained from a man younger than 30 in good health and CMV-seropositive.

The DNA of the CDR3 is TGTGCCAGTAGTATGCCGGGCACAGATACGCAGTATTTT. Protein: CASSMPGTDTQYF. The rearrangement joins TRBV19 to TRBJ2-3; D gene uncertain. Germline CDR1 and CDR2: LNHDA and SQIVND (reference sequence). Trimming took off 3 bases at V and 1 base at J, with 5 bases between the two ends. This CDR3 region has 13 residues.

J is TRBJ2-1 and V is TRBV6-5, with 8 nucleotides matching TRBD2. The CDR3 is made up of 15 amino acids. V dropped 1 base and J dropped 8; count of bases not matched to a gene: 7. Germline V gives CDR1 MNHEY, CDR2 SVGAGI. CDR3: CASSYFAGGMDEQFF. The CDR3 region has the DNA TGTGCCAGCAGTTACTTTGCGGGAGGTATGGATGAGCAGTTCTTC.

The rearrangement uses TRBV14 and TRBJ1-1; D is undetermined. CDR1 is SGHDN and CDR2 is FVKESK in the germline V gene. The CDR3 is made up of 14 amino acids. Trimming shortened V by 4 bases and J by 3 bases, and 12 bases separated the two germline ends. In DNA, the CDR3 is TGTGCCAGCAGCCCGCAGGCCTGGGACACTGAAGCTTTCTTT. Amino acids: CASSPQAWDTEAFF.

The gene calls are TRBV18 and TRBJ2-7; 7 nucleotides agree with TRBD1. The CDR3 is made up of 16 amino acids. V shed 0 bases and J 3 bases; nucleotides not matched to a gene: 8. Germline CDR1 KGHSH, CDR2 LQKENI. Here the CDR3 DNA reads TGTGCCAGCTCACCACCATCAGGGACAGTAGTCTACGAGCAGTACTTC. Translated, it gives CASSPPSGTVVYEQYF.

V usage is TRBV6-4 and J usage is TRBJ1-5; D possibly corresponds to TRBD1 (6 bases). CDR1 and CDR2 from the germline V gene are MRHNA and SNTAGT. Trimming stripped 2 bases from V and 0 bases from J, with 14 bases between. The CDR3 has 17 residues. The CDR3 DNA reads as TGTGCCAGCAGTGACCCGAGGGGGGGCTTTAGCAATCAGCCCCAGCATTTT. This encodes CASSDPRGGFSNQPQHF.

The chain links TRBV6-1 to TRBJ1-1; 7 positions agree with TRBD1. This CDR3 spans 13 amino acids. The trim removed 3 bases at V and 10 bases at J, leaving 8 bases unmatched. The germline V gene encodes CDR1 MNHNS and CDR2 SASEGT. This CDR3 is CASSDSGQPGAFF. CDR3 nucleotides: TGTGCCAGCAGTGACTCGGGACAGCCAGGAGCTTTCTTT.

The V and J genes are TRBV10-3 and TRBJ2-1; TRBD1 matches at 10 bases. Germline loops: CDR1 ENHRY, CDR2 SYGVKD. The CDR3 is 14 amino acids. V lost 5 bases and J lost 5; bases outside the gene matches: 3. The CDR3 DNA reads as TGTGCCATCAGTCCTGGGACAGGGGACAATGAGCAGTTCTTC. Protein product: CAISPGTGDNEQFF.

V usage is TRBV2 and J usage is TRBJ1-4, with D perhaps TRBD1 (5 bases). The CDR3 is 14 residues long. Germline V gene sequence: CDR1 SNHLY, CDR2 FYNNEI. V shed 11 bases and J shed 0 bases, with 13 bases lying between them. DNA for the CDR3: TGTGCCGGAGCCTCAGGGTCAACTAATGAAAAACTGTTTTTT. Protein: CAGASGSTNEKLFF.

The V and J genes are TRBV10-3 and TRBJ2-5; TRBD2 aligns across 8 bases. This CDR3 is 15 amino acids long. The J segment lost 3 bases and the V segment lost 4 bases, leaving 7 bases of the junction unmatched. Germline CDR1 is ENHRY and CDR2 is SYGVKD. The CDR3 DNA follows: TGTGCCATCAGTGGAACGGCGGGAGGTGAAGAGACCCAGTACTTC. This encodes CAISGTAGGEETQYF.

This clone has just one count. The chain links TRBV19 to TRBJ1-4; a possible D gene is TRBD1 (5 bases). This CDR3 comprises 14 residues. Germline loops: CDR1 LNHDA, CDR2 SQIVND (reference sequence). V shed 6 bases and J shed 7 bases, with 15 bases lying between them. CDR3 amino acids: CASSTPQGSEKLFF. The CDR3 DNA sequence: TGTGCCAGTAGCACCCCCCAGGGAAGTGAAAAACTGTTTTTT.

The rearrangement uses TRBV5-4 and TRBJ2-3, with 7 bases that match TRBD2. Germline trimming cut 2 bases from V and 0 bases from J; bases unmatched to any gene: 9. The CDR3 covers 17 residues. The germline V gene encodes CDR1 SGHNT and CDR2 YYREEE (reference sequence). The CDR3 sequence is CASSFGSSGPSTDTQYF. The DNA of the CDR3 is TGTGCCAGCAGCTTCGGGTCTAGCGGACCTAGCACAGATACGCAGTATTTT.

This chain links TRBV11-3 with TRBJ2-2; a weak D match, TRBD2 (6 bases). The germline V gene has CDR1 SGHNT and CDR2 YENEEA. Trimming pared 5 bases from V and 6 bases from J, leaving 13 bases between. The CDR3 is made up of 14 amino acids. The CDR3 sequence is CASSQGPSAGELFF. CDR3 DNA: TGTGCCAGCAGCCAGGGCCCTAGCGCCGGGGAGCTGTTTTTT.

This clone was seen once. The chain employs TRBV25-1 and TRBJ2-1; 10 nucleotides agree with TRBD2. CDR3 length equals 15 residues. Losses at the gene ends were 3 bases for V and 8 bases for J; bases not matched to a gene: 7. CDR1 is MGHDK, CDR2 SYGVNS, per germline. The CDR3 DNA is TGTGCCAGCAGTGACCCGGGACTAGCGAAACATGAGCAGTTCTTC. This sequence encodes CASSDPGLAKHEQFF.

The chain couples TRBV7-3 to TRBJ2-1; D is possibly TRBD2 (6 bases). The CDR3 is made up of 15 amino acids. Germline lookup yields CDR1 SGHTA and CDR2 FQGTGA. The V end was cut by 2 bases, the J end by 0 bases, with 8 bases between. The chain's CDR3 is CASSLAGRSYNEQFF. The CDR3 DNA is TGTGCCAGCAGCTTAGCGGGGCGCTCCTACAATGAGCAGTTCTTC.

This chain uses TRBV5-1 with TRBJ1-1, with D perhaps TRBD1 (6 bases). This CDR3 has 14 amino acids. Germline V gene lookup returns CDR1 SGHRS and CDR2 YFSETQ. Trimming removed 4 bases from V and 1 base from J, with 11 bases in between. The CDR3 region has the DNA TGCGCCAGCAGCCACGGGACACGGAACACTGAAGCTTTCTTT. It encodes CASSHGTRNTEAFF.

This chain connects TRBV4-3 to TRBJ2-7, with D perhaps TRBD1 (5 bases). The CDR3 has 16 amino acids. Germline V gives CDR1 LGHNA, CDR2 YSLEER. Trimming removed 0 bases at V and 1 base at J, with 13 bases between. CDR3 bases: TGCGCCAGCAGCCAAGATTGGTCAGGGCGGTCCTACGAGCAGTACTTC. Protein sequence: CASSQDWSGRSYEQYF.

The chain links TRBV6-1 to TRBJ1-3; unclear D gene. This CDR3 has 13 residues. The V end lost 7 bases, the J end lost 0 bases, and 7 bases lay between the germline ends. Germline CDR1 is MNHNS and CDR2 is SASEGT. DNA of the CDR3: TGTGCCAGCACGGAGAGCTCTGGAAACACCATATATTTT. This encodes CASTESSGNTIYF.

The chain has TRBV29-1 and TRBJ2-1; D is possibly TRBD2 (6 bases). Trimming pared 7 bases from V and 5 bases from J, leaving 12 bases between. CDR3 length: 12 amino acids. The germline V gene encodes CDR1 SQVTM and CDR2 ANQGSEA. The CDR3: CSAERRDNEQFF. DNA for the CDR3: TGCAGCGCGGAGAGGAGGGACAATGAGCAGTTCTTC.

V is TRBV15 and J is TRBJ2-5; 8 bases line up with TRBD1. The CDR3 has 14 residues. Looked up from germline, CDR1 is LNHNV and CDR2 is YYDKDF (reference sequence). Trimming cost V 3 bases and J 4 bases; bases outside gene matches: 4. CDR3 sequence: CATSRQDRAETQYF. The CDR3 DNA is TGTGCCACCAGCAGGCAGGACAGGGCAGAGACCCAGTACTTC. Variable domain in full (rest from reference TRBV15 and TRBJ2-5): DAMVIQNPRYQVTQFGKPVTLSCSQTLNHNVMYWYQQKSSQAPKLLFHYYDKDFNNEADTPDNFQSRRPNTSFCFLDIRSPGLGDTAMYLCATSRQDRAETQYFGPGTRLLVL.